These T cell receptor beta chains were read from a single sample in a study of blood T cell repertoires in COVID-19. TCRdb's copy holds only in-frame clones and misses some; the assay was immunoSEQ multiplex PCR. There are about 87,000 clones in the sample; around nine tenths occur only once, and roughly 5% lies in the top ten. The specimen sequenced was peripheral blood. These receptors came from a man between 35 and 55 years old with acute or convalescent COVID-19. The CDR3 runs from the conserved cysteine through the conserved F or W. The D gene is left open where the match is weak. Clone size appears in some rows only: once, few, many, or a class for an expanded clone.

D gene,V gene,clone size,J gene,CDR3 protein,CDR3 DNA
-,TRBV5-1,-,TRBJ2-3,CASAPRTTSTDTQYF,TGCGCCAGCGCCCCGAGGACTACTAGCACAGATACGCAGTATTTT
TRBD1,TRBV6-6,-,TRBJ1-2,CASSYPETGGVYDTF,TGTGCCAGCAGTTACCCAGAGACAGGGGGGGTGTACGACACCTTC
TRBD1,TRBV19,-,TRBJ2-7,CASASGQGVGEQYF,TGTGCCAGCGCCTCGGGACAGGGTGTGGGCGAGCAGTACTTC
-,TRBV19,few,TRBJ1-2,CASSIRGRDGHGYTF,TGTGCCAGTAGTATCCGAGGGAGGGACGGGCATGGCTACACCTTC
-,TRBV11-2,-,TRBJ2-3,CASSLAGDTQYF,TGTGCCAGCAGCTTAGCCGGAGATACGCAGTATTTT
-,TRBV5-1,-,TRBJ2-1,CASSLDGGNSYNEQFF,TGCGCCAGCAGCTTGGACGGGGGAAATTCCTACAATGAGCAGTTCTTC
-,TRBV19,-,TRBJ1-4,CASSSTQRDFGNEKLFF,TGTGCCAGTAGTTCCACCCAACGGGATTTCGGGAATGAAAAACTGTTTTTT
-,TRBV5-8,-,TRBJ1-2,CASSLANSQWENGYTF,TGTGCCAGCAGCTTGGCCAACTCCCAGTGGGAGAATGGCTACACCTTC
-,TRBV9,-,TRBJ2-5,CASSSPQETQYF,TGTGCCAGCAGCTCCCCGCAGGAGACCCAGTACTTC
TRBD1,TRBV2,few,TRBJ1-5,CASDFDRGNQPQHF,TGTGCCAGTGATTTCGACAGGGGGAATCAGCCCCAGCATTTT
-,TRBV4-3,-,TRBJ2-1,CASSQKTGTLCLNEQFF,TGCGCCAGCAGCCAGAAGACCGGGACTCTTTGCCTTAATGAGCAGTTCTTC
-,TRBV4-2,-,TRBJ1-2,CASSQGLQYGYTF,TGTGCCAGCAGCCAAGGTCTGCAGTATGGCTACACCTTC
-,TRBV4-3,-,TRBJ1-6,CASSQDLTAGPLWHLHF,TGCGCCAGCAGCCAAGATCTGACGGCAGGCCCTTTATGGCACCTCCACTTT
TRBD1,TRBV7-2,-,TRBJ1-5,CASSPSGGEQPQHF,TGTGCCAGCAGCCCGTCAGGGGGCGAACAGCCCCAGCATTTT
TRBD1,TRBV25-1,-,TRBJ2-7,CASSDTGGGRSYEQYF,TGTGCCAGCAGTGATACAGGGGGCGGGCGTTCCTACGAGCAGTACTTC
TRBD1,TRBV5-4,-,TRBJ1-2,CASSLDRTGYGYTF,TGTGCCAGCAGCTTGGATCGGACAGGCTATGGCTACACCTTC
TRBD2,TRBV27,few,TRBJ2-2,CASTRRLAEFGGELFF,TGTGCCAGCACCCGGCGACTAGCGGAGTTCGGCGGGGAGCTGTTTTTT
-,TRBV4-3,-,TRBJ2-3,CASSQGRQPTTDTQYF,TGCGCCAGCAGCCAAGGACGACAGCCTACCACAGATACGCAGTATTTT
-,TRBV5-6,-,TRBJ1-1,CASSSGQWNTEAFF,TGTGCCAGCAGCTCGGGACAATGGAACACTGAAGCTTTCTTT
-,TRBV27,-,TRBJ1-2,CASSSSGRVGGYTF,-
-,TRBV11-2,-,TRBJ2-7,CASSFYAGYEQYF,TGTGCCAGCAGCTTTTATGCAGGGTACGAGCAGTACTTC
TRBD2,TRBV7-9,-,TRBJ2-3,CASSLGLAGGTDTQYF,TGTGCCAGCAGCTTAGGACTAGCGGGAGGAACAGATACGCAGTATTTT
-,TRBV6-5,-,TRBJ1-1,CASRLSGWITEAFF,TGTGCCAGCAGGTTGTCAGGGTGGATCACTGAAGCTTTCTTT
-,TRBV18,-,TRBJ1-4,CASSQTGNNEKLFF,TGTGCCAGCTCACAAACAGGGAACAATGAAAAACTGTTTTTT
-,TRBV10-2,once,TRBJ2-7,CASRGGREQYF,TGCGCCAGCAGGGGGGGAAGGGAGCAGTACTTC
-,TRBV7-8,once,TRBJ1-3,CASSSIQGAIYF,TGTGCCAGCAGCTCAATTCAGGGTGCCATATATTTT
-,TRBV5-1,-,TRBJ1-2,CASSLEQTAGRSLSGYTF,TGCGCCAGCAGCTTGGAGCAAACCGCGGGACGAAGTCTTTCCGGCTACACCTTC
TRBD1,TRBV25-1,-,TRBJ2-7,CASSEPGQGDYEQYF,TGTGCCAGCAGTGAACCGGGACAGGGTGACTACGAGCAGTACTTC
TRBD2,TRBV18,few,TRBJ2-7,CASSPNSAGAYEQYF,TGTGCCAGCTCACCTAATAGTGCGGGAGCCTACGAGCAGTACTTC
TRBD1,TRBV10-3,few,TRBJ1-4,CAIRADRGSGEKLFF,TGTGCCATCAGGGCCGACAGGGGGTCAGGTGAAAAACTGTTTTTT
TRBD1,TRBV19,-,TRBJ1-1,CASSIEGQRMNTEAFF,TGTGCCAGTAGTATAGAGGGACAGCGAATGAACACTGAAGCTTTCTTT
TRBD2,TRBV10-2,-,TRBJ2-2,CASTPREGLDTGELFF,TGCGCCAGCACACCCCGGGAGGGCCTGGACACCGGGGAGCTGTTTTTT
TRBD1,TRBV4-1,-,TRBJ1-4,CASSQDGTGRGKLFF,TGCGCCAGCAGCCAAGACGGGACAGGGCGTGGAAAACTGTTTTTT
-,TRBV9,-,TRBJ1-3,CASSVGVEGTETLYF,TGTGCCAGCAGCGTAGGGGTAGAGGGAACAGAGACATTATATTTT
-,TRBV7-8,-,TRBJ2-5,CASSFGGSETQYF,TGTGCCAGCAGCTTTGGCGGGTCAGAGACCCAGTACTTC
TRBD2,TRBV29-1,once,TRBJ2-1,CSALGTSGRTDSEQFF,TGCAGCGCACTCGGGACTAGCGGGAGGACTGACAGTGAGCAGTTCTTC
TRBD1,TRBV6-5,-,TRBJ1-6,CASRTGSSYNSPLHF,TGTGCCAGTCGGACAGGGAGCTCCTATAATTCACCCCTCCACTTT
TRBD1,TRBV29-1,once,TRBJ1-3,CSVDLSGQGLTIYF,TGCAGCGTTGATCTATCGGGACAGGGACTCACCATATATTTT
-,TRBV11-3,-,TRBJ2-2,CASSRATGTTGELFF,TGTGCCAGCAGCCGGGCTACAGGTACCACCGGGGAGCTGTTTTTT
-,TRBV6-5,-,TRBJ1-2,CASILQGNYGYTF,TGTGCCAGCATTCTACAGGGAAACTATGGCTACACCTTC
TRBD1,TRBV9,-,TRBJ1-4,CASSVGTGSQKWNEKLFF,TGTGCCAGCAGCGTGGGGACAGGAAGTCAAAAGTGGAATGAAAAACTGTTTTTT
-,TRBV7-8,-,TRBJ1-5,CASSLATSGSQPQHF,TGTGCCAGCAGCTTAGCGACCTCCGGGAGTCAGCCCCAGCATTTT
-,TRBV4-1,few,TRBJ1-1,CASSLGLHTEAFF,TGCGCCAGCAGCCTTGGACTGCACACTGAAGCTTTCTTT